These T cell receptor beta chains were read from a single sample in a study of blood T cell repertoires in COVID-19. The data were produced by immunoSEQ multiplex PCR, yet TCRdb's version contains in-frame clones alone and is incomplete. The table lists about 68,000 clones, roughly 88% of them singletons. Input material: peripheral blood. Receptor source: a man aged 25 to 40 with acute or convalescent COVID-19. Both conserved end residues are part of each CDR3. The D gene is left open where the match is weak. Expanded clones are given a class, and other clones once, few, many or no size at all.

j_gene: TRBJ1-5; abundance: NA; v_gene: TRBV11-2; d_gene: NA; CDR3nt: TGTGCCAGCAGTAAGAACGGGGTTTCGAGCAATCAGCCCCAGCATTTT; CDR3aa: CASSKNGVSSNQPQHF
j_gene: TRBJ2-1; abundance: NA; v_gene: TRBV29-1; d_gene: TRBD2; CDR3nt: TGCAGCGTCCCGGGGGGTAGCGGGAGGGTCTTAAGGGTCAATGAGCAGTTCTTC; CDR3aa: CSVPGGSGRVLRVNEQFF
j_gene: TRBJ2-7; abundance: once; v_gene: TRBV5-5; d_gene: TRBD1; CDR3nt: TGTGCCAGCAGCTTGGAGGACAGGGAGCGGTACGAGCAGTACTTC; CDR3aa: CASSLEDRERYEQYF
j_gene: TRBJ2-3; abundance: once; v_gene: TRBV7-9; d_gene: TRBD2; CDR3nt: TGTGCCAGCAGCGGGACTAGCGGCTTCACAGATACGCAGTATTTT; CDR3aa: CASSGTSGFTDTQYF
j_gene: TRBJ1-1; abundance: NA; v_gene: TRBV5-4; d_gene: TRBD1; CDR3nt: TGTGCCAGCAGCCCCCGACAGGGGGCGAACACTGAAGCTTTCTTT; CDR3aa: CASSPRQGANTEAFF
j_gene: TRBJ2-1; abundance: NA; v_gene: TRBV11-2; d_gene: TRBD1; CDR3nt: TGTGCCAGCAGCTTTGGCCGTTTGGGACAGGGACTTCGGAATGAGCAGTTCTTC; CDR3aa: CASSFGRLGQGLRNEQFF
j_gene: TRBJ2-7; abundance: NA; v_gene: TRBV7-3; d_gene: NA; CDR3nt: TGTGCCAGCAGCCCATCAAGCGGGTTGGCCTACGAGCAGTACTTC; CDR3aa: CASSPSSGLAYEQYF
j_gene: TRBJ2-1; abundance: NA; v_gene: TRBV18; d_gene: TRBD2; CDR3nt: TGTGCCAGCTCGCAAGTTTTAGCGGGAGGCTACAATGAGCAGTTCTTC; CDR3aa: CASSQVLAGGYNEQFF
j_gene: TRBJ1-1; abundance: NA; v_gene: TRBV4-1; d_gene: TRBD1; CDR3nt: TGCGCCAGCAGCCCTATGGGACAGGGGATATGGGGCACTGAAGCTTTCTTT; CDR3aa: CASSPMGQGIWGTEAFF
j_gene: TRBJ2-1; abundance: NA; v_gene: TRBV6-4; d_gene: TRBD1; CDR3nt: TGTGCCAGCAGTTCAGGACAGGGAGGTGAGCAGTTCTTC; CDR3aa: CASSSGQGGEQFF
j_gene: TRBJ2-3; abundance: NA; v_gene: TRBV2; d_gene: NA; CDR3nt: TGTGCCAGCAAGAGTCAGGGGACAGATACGCAGTATTTT; CDR3aa: CASKSQGTDTQYF
j_gene: TRBJ1-2; abundance: NA; v_gene: TRBV4-3; d_gene: NA; CDR3nt: TGCGCCAGCAGCCAGCAGGGCAGTTTAGGCTACACCTTC; CDR3aa: CASSQQGSLGYTF
j_gene: TRBJ2-6; abundance: NA; v_gene: TRBV11-2; d_gene: TRBD2; CDR3nt: TGTGCCAGCAGCTTTTCTGGCGGGAGTCGTGGCAACGTCCTGACTTTC; CDR3aa: CASSFSGGSRGNVLTF
j_gene: TRBJ1-1; abundance: once; v_gene: TRBV27; d_gene: NA; CDR3nt: TGTGCCAGCAGTTCACCCTGGACGGGGGCTTTCTTT; CDR3aa: CASSSPWTGAFF
j_gene: TRBJ2-3; abundance: NA; v_gene: TRBV29-1; d_gene: NA; CDR3nt: TGCAGCGTTGAGGGCTGGATAAGCACAGATACGCAGTATTTT; CDR3aa: CSVEGWISTDTQYF
j_gene: TRBJ1-1; abundance: NA; v_gene: TRBV3-1/TRBV3-2; d_gene: NA; CDR3nt: TGTGCCAGCAGCCCCCGGGGTGGGAGCACTGAAGCTTTCTTT; CDR3aa: CASSPRGGSTEAFF
j_gene: TRBJ1-1; abundance: NA; v_gene: TRBV18; d_gene: NA; CDR3nt: TGTGCCAGCTCACCCTACCTCAGCGGCACTGAAGCTTTCTTT; CDR3aa: CASSPYLSGTEAFF
j_gene: TRBJ1-5; abundance: once; v_gene: TRBV4-1; d_gene: NA; CDR3nt: TGCGCCAGCAGCCTCAGGGGAGGCAATCAGCCCCAGCATTTT; CDR3aa: CASSLRGGNQPQHF
j_gene: TRBJ1-5; abundance: NA; v_gene: TRBV5-1; d_gene: TRBD1; CDR3nt: TGCGCCAGCAGTTCTAAGCGTCCAGGAGACAGGGGGCGACGGCAGCCCCAGCATTTT; CDR3aa: CASSSKRPGDRGRRQPQHF
j_gene: TRBJ1-5; abundance: NA; v_gene: TRBV6-4; d_gene: TRBD1; CDR3nt: TGTGCCAGCAGTGACTCGGCAGGGGGGAATCAGCCCCAGCATTTT; CDR3aa: CASSDSAGGNQPQHF
j_gene: TRBJ2-4; abundance: NA; v_gene: TRBV7-2; d_gene: NA; CDR3nt: TGTGCCAGCTCCGAGGAGGCCAAAAACATTCAGTACTTC; CDR3aa: CASSEEAKNIQYF
j_gene: TRBJ2-2; abundance: NA; v_gene: TRBV28; d_gene: TRBD1; CDR3nt: TGTGCCAGCAGTTCCAGGACAGGGGCCACGTTGGCCGGGGAGCTGTTTTTT; CDR3aa: CASSSRTGATLAGELFF
j_gene: TRBJ1-2; abundance: NA; v_gene: TRBV9; d_gene: TRBD1; CDR3nt: TGTGCCAGCAGCGGGGATATGGGACAGAAACTCTATGGCTACACCTTC; CDR3aa: CASSGDMGQKLYGYTF
j_gene: TRBJ2-1; abundance: NA; v_gene: TRBV7-2; d_gene: NA; CDR3nt: TGTGCCAGCAGCTTAGCAGCGGAAACCTACAATGAGCAGTTCTTC; CDR3aa: CASSLAAETYNEQFF
j_gene: TRBJ1-6; abundance: medium-sized; v_gene: TRBV7-3; d_gene: NA; CDR3nt: TGTGCCAGCAGCCTCGGACGGGGGGCAGCGTCACCCCTCCACTTT; CDR3aa: CASSLGRGAASPLHF
j_gene: TRBJ1-6; abundance: once; v_gene: TRBV6-2/TRBV6-3; d_gene: NA; CDR3nt: TGTGCCAGCAGTTACTCGCGGACCCTCCACTTT; CDR3aa: CASSYSRTLHF
j_gene: TRBJ2-1; abundance: NA; v_gene: TRBV5-1; d_gene: TRBD2; CDR3nt: TGCGCCAGCAGCTACTTAGCGGGAGGGAGCTCCTACAATGAGCAGTTCTTC; CDR3aa: CASSYLAGGSSYNEQFF
j_gene: TRBJ2-2; abundance: NA; v_gene: TRBV6-5; d_gene: NA; CDR3nt: TGTGCCAGCAGCAATTGGAACAGGGCCACCGGGGAGCTGTTTTTT; CDR3aa: CASSNWNRATGELFF
j_gene: TRBJ1-2; abundance: NA; v_gene: TRBV28; d_gene: NA; CDR3nt: TGTGCCAGCAGTTTGGGAGTCTATGGCTACACCTTC; CDR3aa: CASSLGVYGYTF
j_gene: TRBJ2-1; abundance: few; v_gene: TRBV11-2; d_gene: NA; CDR3nt: TGTGCCAGCAGCGGAGGGCACGACCGCAATGAGCAGTTCTTC; CDR3aa: CASSGGHDRNEQFF
j_gene: TRBJ2-4; abundance: NA; v_gene: TRBV4-1; d_gene: NA; CDR3nt: TGCGCCAGCAGCCAAGCGCCGACAGACTCCAAAAACATTCAGTACTTC; CDR3aa: CASSQAPTDSKNIQYF